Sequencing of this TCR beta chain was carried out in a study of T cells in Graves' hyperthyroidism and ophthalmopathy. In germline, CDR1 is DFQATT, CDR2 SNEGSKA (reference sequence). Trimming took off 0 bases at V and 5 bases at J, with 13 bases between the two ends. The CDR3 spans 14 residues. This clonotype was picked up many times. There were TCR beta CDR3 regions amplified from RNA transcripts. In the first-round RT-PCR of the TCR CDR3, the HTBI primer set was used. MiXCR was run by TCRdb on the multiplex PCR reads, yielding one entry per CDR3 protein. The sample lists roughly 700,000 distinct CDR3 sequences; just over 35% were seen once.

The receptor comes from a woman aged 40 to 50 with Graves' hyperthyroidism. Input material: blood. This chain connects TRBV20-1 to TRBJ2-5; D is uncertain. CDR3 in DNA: TGCAGTGCTAGAGATCCGGTCAGACGGGAGACCCAGTACTTC. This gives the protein CSARDPVRRETQYF.